A selection of T cell receptor beta chains follows, all from one sample in a study of blood T cell repertoires in COVID-19. Clones were sequenced by immunoSEQ multiplex PCR, and TCRdb holds only the in-frame ones, with some missing. The repertoire has 100,000 to 150,000 clones, approximately 74% of them found once; the top ten carry 5.5% to 7.5%. The sequenced sample consisted of peripheral blood. Receptors originate from a man older than 75 with COVID-19, enrolled during active disease. The CDR3 runs from the conserved cysteine through the conserved F or W. D genes are given only for firm matches. Expanded clones are given a class, and other clones once, few, many or no size at all.

CDR3 protein: CASSPSQGVGNEQFF; CDR3 DNA: TGTGCCAGCTCACCATCCCAGGGCGTGGGTAATGAGCAGTTCTTC; V gene: TRBV18; J gene: TRBJ2-1; D gene: .; clone size: .
CDR3 protein: CASSPTGQGALGQFF; CDR3 DNA: TGTGCCAGCTCACCAACCGGACAGGGGGCCTTAGGGCAGTTCTTC; V gene: TRBV18; J gene: TRBJ2-1; D gene: TRBD1; clone size: few
CDR3 protein: CASSYSGIRNQPQHF; CDR3 DNA: TGTGCCAGCAGTTACTCCGGGATTCGTAATCAGCCCCAGCATTTT; V gene: TRBV6-6; J gene: TRBJ1-5; D gene: .; clone size: .
CDR3 protein: CASSPRKGANEKLFF; CDR3 DNA: TGTGCCAGCAGTCCCCGGAAGGGGGCTAATGAAAAACTGTTTTTT; V gene: TRBV28; J gene: TRBJ1-4; D gene: .; clone size: .
CDR3 protein: CASSLSSGRGETQYF; CDR3 DNA: TGCGCCAGCAGCTTATCTAGCGGGAGAGGAGAGACCCAGTACTTC; V gene: TRBV5-1; J gene: TRBJ2-5; D gene: TRBD2; clone size: .
CDR3 protein: CATSDSPGQGHTGELFF; CDR3 DNA: TGTGCCACCAGTGATTCTCCGGGACAGGGGCACACCGGGGAGCTGTTTTTT; V gene: TRBV24-1; J gene: TRBJ2-2; D gene: TRBD1; clone size: .
CDR3 protein: CASSQRRTGAKNEQYF; CDR3 DNA: TGTGCCAGCAGCCAAAGACGGACAGGGGCTAAGAACGAGCAGTACTTC; V gene: TRBV3-1/TRBV3-2; J gene: TRBJ2-7; D gene: TRBD1; clone size: .
CDR3 protein: CASSQDRGLSYEQYF; CDR3 DNA: TGTGCCAGCAGCCAAGATCGCGGACTCTCCTACGAGCAGTACTTC; V gene: TRBV3-1/TRBV3-2; J gene: TRBJ2-7; D gene: .; clone size: .
CDR3 protein: CASSPFGTAGITEAFF; CDR3 DNA: TGCGCCAGCAGCCCCTTCGGGACAGCTGGAATCACTGAAGCTTTCTTT; V gene: TRBV4-1; J gene: TRBJ1-1; D gene: TRBD1; clone size: .
CDR3 protein: CASSEGVNTEAFF; CDR3 DNA: TGTGCCAGCAGTGAAGGAGTGAACACTGAAGCTTTCTTT; V gene: TRBV2; J gene: TRBJ1-1; D gene: .; clone size: .